This TCR beta chain is from a study of blood T cell repertoires in COVID-19. About the study: Sites across the United States, Italy and Spain contributed samples from acute and convalescent COVID-19. Sources were T cells, B-cell-depleted T cells, or PBMCs; the material itself was cDNA or gDNA.

Germline CDR1 MNHEY, CDR2 SVGAGI. The V and J ends lost 5 bases and 3 bases, in that order; junction bases with no gene match: 7. CDR3 length equals 14 residues. Study processing details: It was from reference gene primer amplification that nucleated cell counts were estimated. Profiling relied on immunoSEQ multiplex PCR, and the TCRdb table lists in-frame clones only, not all of them. V, J and clone size derive from that table, while D and trimming were established from the DNA sequence. Among nearly 300,000 clones listed, 70% to 90% were seen once. V and J are TRBV6-5 and TRBJ2-7; TRBD1 aligns across 7 bases. The sample was peripheral blood. The receptor's source is a woman aged 30 to 39 who had recovered from COVID-19. The CDR3 bases are TGTGCCAGCAGTACAGCAGGGGGTTTCTACGAGCAGTACTTC. It encodes CASSTAGGFYEQYF.